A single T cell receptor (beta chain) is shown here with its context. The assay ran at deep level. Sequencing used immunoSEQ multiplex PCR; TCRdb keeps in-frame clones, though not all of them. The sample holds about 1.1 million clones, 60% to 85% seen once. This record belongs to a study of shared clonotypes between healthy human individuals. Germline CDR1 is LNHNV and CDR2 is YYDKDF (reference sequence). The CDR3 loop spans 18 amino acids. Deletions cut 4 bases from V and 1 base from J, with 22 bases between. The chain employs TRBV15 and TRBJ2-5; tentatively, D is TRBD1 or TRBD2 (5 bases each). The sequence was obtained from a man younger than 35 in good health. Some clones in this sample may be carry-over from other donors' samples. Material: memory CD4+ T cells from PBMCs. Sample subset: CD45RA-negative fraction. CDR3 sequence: CATSKTSGRREGQETQYF. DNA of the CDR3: TGTGCCACCAGCAAAACGTCGGGGCGCCGCGAGGGCCAAGAGACCCAGTACTTC.